This T cell receptor beta chain is drawn from a study of blood T cell repertoires in COVID-19. Whole-study context: Samples of COVID-19 (acute and convalescent) were obtained from the United States, Italy and Spain.

This clone was seen a few times. The table came from immunoSEQ multiplex PCR; TCRdb's copy has only in-frame clones and leaves some out. The sample includes a few hundred thousand clones, roughly 89% of them seen just once. Recruited during active infection, patients (from Seattle) were subsequently followed longitudinally. This TCR was sampled from a man aged 18-30 years with COVID-19, enrolled during active disease. The sequencing input was peripheral blood.

The CDR3 nucleotides read TGTGCCAGCTCACCTCCGCCGGGACAGGGTTTCGAGCAGTACTTC. Encoded protein: CASSPPPGQGFEQYF. This chain connects TRBV18 to TRBJ2-7, with 9 bases lining up with TRBD1. V lost 3 bases and J lost 6; bases outside the gene matches: 9. The V gene's germline CDR1 is KGHSH and CDR2 LQKENI. The CDR3 has 15 amino acids.